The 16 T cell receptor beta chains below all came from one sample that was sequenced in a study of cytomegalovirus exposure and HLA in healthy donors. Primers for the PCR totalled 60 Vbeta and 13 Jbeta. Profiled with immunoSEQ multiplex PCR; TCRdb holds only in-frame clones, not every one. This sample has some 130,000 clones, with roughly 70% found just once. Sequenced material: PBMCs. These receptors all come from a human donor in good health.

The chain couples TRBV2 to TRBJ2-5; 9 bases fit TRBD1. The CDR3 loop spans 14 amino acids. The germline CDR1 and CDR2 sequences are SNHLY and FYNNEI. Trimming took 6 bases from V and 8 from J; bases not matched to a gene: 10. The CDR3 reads CASSPGTGRGTQYF. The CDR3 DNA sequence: TGTGCCAGCAGCCCCGGGACAGGGAGGGGAACCCAGTACTTC.

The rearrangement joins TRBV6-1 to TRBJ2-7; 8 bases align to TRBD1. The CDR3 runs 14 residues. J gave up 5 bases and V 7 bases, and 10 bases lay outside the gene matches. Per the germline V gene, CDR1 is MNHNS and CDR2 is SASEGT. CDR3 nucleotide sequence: TGTGCCAGCAAACCCGGGACAGGACTTGACGAGCAGTACTTC. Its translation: CASKPGTGLDEQYF.

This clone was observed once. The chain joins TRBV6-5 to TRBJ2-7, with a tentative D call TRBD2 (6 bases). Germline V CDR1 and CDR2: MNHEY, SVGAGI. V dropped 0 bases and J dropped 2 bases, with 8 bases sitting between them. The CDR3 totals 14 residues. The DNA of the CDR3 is TGTGCCAGCAGTTACTCGGAGGGGACCTACGAGCAGTACTTC. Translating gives CASSYSEGTYEQYF.

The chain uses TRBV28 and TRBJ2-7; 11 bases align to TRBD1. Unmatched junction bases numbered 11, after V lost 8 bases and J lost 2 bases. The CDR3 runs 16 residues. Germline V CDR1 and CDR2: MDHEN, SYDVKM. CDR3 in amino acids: CASFRDRGVLTYEQYF. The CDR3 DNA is TGTGCCAGCTTCCGGGACAGGGGGGTCCTCACCTACGAGCAGTACTTC.

The CDR3 DNA follows: TGCGCCAGCAGCCAAGGGGGGACAGGGGGGTACAATGAGCAGTTCTTC. It yields the protein CASSQGGTGGYNEQFF. The chain carries TRBV4-1 and TRBJ2-1, with 11 bases aligning to TRBD1. Germline trimming cut 1 base from V and 4 bases from J; bases unmatched to any gene: 3. Germline V gene sequence: CDR1 MGHRA, CDR2 YSYEKL. The CDR3 contains 16 residues.

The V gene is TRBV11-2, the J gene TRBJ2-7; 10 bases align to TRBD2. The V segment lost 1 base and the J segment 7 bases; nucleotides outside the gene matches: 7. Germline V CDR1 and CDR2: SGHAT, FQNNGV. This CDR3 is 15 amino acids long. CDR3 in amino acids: CASSLVSSGSLEQYF. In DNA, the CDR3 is TGTGCCAGCAGCTTAGTGTCTAGCGGGAGCTTAGAGCAGTACTTC. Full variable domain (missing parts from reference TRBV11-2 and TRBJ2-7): EAGVAQSPRYKIIEKRQSVAFWCNPISGHATLYWYQQILGQGPKLLIQFQNNGVVDDSQLPKDRFSAERLKGVDSTLKIQPAKLEDSAVYLCASSLVSSGSLEQYFGPGTRLTVT.

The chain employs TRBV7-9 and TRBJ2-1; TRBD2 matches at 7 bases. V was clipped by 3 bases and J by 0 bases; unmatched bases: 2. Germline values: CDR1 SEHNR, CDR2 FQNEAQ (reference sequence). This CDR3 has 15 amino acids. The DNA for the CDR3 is TGTGCCAGCAGCTTCAGCGGGATCTCCTACAATGAGCAGTTCTTC. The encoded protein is CASSFSGISYNEQFF. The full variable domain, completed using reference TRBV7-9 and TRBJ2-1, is DTGVSQNPRHKITKRGQNVTFRCDPISEHNRLYWYRQTLGQGPEFLTYFQNEAQLEKSRLLSDRFSAERPKGSFSTLEIQRTEQGDSAMYLCASSFSGISYNEQFFGPGTRLTVL.

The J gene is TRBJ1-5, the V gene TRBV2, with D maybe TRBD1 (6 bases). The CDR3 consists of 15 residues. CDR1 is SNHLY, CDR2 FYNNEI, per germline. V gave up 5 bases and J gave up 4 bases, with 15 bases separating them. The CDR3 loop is CASSLEGGSNQPQHF. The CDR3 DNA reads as TGTGCCAGCAGTCTTGAGGGGGGGAGTAATCAGCCCCAGCATTTT.

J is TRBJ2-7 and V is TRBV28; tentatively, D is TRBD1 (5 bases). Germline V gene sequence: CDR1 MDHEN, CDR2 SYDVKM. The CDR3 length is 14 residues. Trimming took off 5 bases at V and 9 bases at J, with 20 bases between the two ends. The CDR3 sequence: CASSPPGGQTGQYF. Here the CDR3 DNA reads TGTGCCAGCAGTCCTCCAGGCGGACAAACAGGGCAGTACTTC.

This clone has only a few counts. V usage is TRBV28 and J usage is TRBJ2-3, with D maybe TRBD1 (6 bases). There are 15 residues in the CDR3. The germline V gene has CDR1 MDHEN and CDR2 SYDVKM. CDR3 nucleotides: TGTGGCACCGGCCCCGGGACACGGCTAAGAGATACGCAGTATTTT. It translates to CGTGPGTRLRDTQYF. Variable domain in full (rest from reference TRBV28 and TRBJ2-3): DVKVTQSSRYLVKRTGEKVFLECVQDMDHENMFWYRQDPGLGLRLIYFSYDVKMKEKGDIPEGYSVSREKKERFSLILESASTNQTSMYLCGTGPGTRLRDTQYFGPGTRLTVL.

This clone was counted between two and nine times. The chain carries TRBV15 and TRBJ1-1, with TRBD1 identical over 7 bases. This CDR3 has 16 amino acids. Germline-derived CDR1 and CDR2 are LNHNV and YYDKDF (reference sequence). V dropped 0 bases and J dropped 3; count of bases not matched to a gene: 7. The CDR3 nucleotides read TGTGCCACCAGCAGAGAACCACAGGGGCGAGACACTGAAGCTTTCTTT. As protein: CATSREPQGRDTEAFF.

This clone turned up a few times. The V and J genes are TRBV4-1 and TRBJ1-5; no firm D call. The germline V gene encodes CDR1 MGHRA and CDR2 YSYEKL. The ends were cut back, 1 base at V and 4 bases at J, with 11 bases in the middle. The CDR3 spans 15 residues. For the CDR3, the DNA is TGCGCCAGCAGCCAAGTCTCGGCGGATAATCAGCCCCAGCATTTT. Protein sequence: CASSQVSADNQPQHF.

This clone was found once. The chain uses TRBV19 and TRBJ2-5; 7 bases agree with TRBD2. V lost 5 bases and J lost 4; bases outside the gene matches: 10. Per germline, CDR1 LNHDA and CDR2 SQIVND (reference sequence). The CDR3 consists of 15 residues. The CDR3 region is CASSQGGGRGETQYF. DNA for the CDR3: TGTGCCAGTAGTCAAGGTGGGGGGAGGGGAGAGACCCAGTACTTC.

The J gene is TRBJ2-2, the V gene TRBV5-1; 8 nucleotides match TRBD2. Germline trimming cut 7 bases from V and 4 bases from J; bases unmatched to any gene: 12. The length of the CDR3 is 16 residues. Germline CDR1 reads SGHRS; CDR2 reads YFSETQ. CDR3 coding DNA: TGCGCCAGCCTCAGCGGCGGAACTAGCGGCACCGGGGAGCTGTTTTTT. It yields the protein CASLSGGTSGTGELFF.

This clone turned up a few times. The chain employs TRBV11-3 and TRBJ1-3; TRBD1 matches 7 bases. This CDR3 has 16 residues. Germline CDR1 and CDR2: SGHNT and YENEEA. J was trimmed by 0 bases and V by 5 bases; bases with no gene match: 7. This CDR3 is CASSTDRRYSGNTIYF. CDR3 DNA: TGTGCCAGCAGCACGGACAGGCGATACTCTGGAAACACCATATATTTT.

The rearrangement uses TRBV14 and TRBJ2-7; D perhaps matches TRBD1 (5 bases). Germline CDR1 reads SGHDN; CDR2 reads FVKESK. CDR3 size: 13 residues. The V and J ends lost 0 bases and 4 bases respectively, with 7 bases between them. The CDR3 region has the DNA TGTGCCAGCAGCCAAGATCCAGGGTACGAGCAGTACTTC. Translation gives CASSQDPGYEQYF.